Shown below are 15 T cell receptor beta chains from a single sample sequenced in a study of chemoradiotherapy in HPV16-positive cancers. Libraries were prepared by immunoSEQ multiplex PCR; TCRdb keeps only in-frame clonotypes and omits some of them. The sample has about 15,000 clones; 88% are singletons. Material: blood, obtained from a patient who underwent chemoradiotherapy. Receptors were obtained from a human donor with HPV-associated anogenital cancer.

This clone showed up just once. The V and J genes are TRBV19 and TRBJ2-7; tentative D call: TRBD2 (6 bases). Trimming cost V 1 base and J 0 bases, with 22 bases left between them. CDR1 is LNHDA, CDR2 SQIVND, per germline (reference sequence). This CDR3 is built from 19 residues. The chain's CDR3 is CASSIVTPVFAGTSYEQYF. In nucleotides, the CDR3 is TGTGCCAGTAGTATAGTCACCCCGGTTTTTGCGGGAACCTCCTACGAGCAGTACTTC.

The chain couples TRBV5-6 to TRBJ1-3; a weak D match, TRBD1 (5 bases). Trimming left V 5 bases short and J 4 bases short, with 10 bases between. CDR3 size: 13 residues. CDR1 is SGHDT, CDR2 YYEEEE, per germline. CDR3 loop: CASRRGPGNTIYF. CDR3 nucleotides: TGTGCCAGCAGGCGGGGACCCGGAAACACCATATATTTT. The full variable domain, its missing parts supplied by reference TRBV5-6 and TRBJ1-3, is DAGVTQSPTHLIKTRGQQVTLRCSPKSGHDTVSWYQQALGQGPQFIFQYYEEEERQRGNFPDRFSGHQFPNYSSELNVNALLLGDSALYLCASRRGPGNTIYFGEGSWLTVV.

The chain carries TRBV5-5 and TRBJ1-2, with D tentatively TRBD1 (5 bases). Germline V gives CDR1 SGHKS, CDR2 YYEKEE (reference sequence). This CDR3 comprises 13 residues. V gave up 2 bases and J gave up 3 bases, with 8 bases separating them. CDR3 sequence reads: CASSFQGDYGYTF. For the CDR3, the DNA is TGTGCCAGCAGCTTTCAGGGCGACTATGGCTACACCTTC. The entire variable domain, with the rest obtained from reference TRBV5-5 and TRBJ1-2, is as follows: DAGVTQSPTHLIKTRGQQVTLRCSPISGHKSVSWYQQVLGQGPQFIFQYYEKEERGRGNFPDRFSARQFPNYSSELNVNALLLGDSALYLCASSFQGDYGYTFGSGTRLTVV.

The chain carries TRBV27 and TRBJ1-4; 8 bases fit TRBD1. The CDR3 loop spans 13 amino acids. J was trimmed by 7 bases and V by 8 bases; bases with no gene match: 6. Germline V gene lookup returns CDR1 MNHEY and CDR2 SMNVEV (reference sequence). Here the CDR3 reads CASGTGGIEKLFF. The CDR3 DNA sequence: TGTGCCAGCGGGACAGGCGGGATTGAAAAACTGTTTTTT.

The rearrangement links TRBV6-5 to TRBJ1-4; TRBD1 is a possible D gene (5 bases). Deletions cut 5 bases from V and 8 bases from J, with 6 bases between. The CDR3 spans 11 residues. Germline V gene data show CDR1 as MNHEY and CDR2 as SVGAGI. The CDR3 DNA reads TGTGCCAGCAGTAGGGGCGAAAAACTGTTTTTT. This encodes CASSRGEKLFF.

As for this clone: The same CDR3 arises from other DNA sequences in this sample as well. The CDR3 region has the DNA TGTGCCAGCAGTGAACAGGGCACCGGGGAGCTGTTTTTT. It encodes CASSEQGTGELFF. The chain has TRBV6-1 and TRBJ2-2; D perhaps matches TRBD1 (5 bases). V lost 2 bases and J lost 4, with 5 bases in between. Germline lookup yields CDR1 MNHNS and CDR2 SASEGT. This CDR3 region has 13 residues.

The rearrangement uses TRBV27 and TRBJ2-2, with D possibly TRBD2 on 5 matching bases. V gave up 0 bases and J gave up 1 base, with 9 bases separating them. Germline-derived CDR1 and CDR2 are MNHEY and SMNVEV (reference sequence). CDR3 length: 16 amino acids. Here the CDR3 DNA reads TGTGCCAGCAGTTTATCACGGGATTGGAACACCGGGGAGCTGTTTTTT. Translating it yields CASSLSRDWNTGELFF.

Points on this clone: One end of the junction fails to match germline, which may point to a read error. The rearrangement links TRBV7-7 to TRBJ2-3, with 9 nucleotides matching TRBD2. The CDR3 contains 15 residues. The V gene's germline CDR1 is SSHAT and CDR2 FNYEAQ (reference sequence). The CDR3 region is CASSLRGGAVDTQYF. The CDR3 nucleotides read TGTGCTAGCAGCCTCCGCGGGGGGGCCGTAGATACGCAGTATTTT.

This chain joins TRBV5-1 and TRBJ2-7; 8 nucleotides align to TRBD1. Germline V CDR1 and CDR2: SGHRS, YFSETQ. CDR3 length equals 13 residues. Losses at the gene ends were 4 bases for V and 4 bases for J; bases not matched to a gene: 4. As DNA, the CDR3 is TGCGCCAGCAGCGGGGACAGGCTGTACGAGCAGTACTTC. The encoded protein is CASSGDRLYEQYF.

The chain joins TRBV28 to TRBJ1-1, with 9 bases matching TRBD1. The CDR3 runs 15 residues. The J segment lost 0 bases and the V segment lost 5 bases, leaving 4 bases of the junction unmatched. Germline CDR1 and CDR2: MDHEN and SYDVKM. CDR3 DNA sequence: TGTGCCAGCAGTCCCGGGACAGGGATGAACACTGAAGCTTTCTTT. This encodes CASSPGTGMNTEAFF.

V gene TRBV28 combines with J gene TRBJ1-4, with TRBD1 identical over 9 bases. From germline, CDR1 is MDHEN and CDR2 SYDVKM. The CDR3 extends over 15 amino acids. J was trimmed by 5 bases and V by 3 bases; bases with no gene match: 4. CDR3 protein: CASSFPTGGNEKLFF. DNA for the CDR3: TGTGCCAGCAGTTTCCCGACAGGGGGAAATGAAAAACTGTTTTTT. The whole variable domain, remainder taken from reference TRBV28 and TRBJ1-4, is DVKVTQSSRYLVKRTGEKVFLECVQDMDHENMFWYRQDPGLGLRLIYFSYDVKMKEKGDIPEGYSVSREKKERFSLILESASTNQTSMYLCASSFPTGGNEKLFFGSGTQLSVL.

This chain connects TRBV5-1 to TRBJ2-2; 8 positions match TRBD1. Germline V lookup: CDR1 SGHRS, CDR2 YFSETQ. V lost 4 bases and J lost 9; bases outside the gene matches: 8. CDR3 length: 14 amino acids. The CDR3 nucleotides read TGCGCCAGCAGCGGGGGACAGGTACGGAGGGAGCTGTTTTTT. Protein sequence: CASSGGQVRRELFF.

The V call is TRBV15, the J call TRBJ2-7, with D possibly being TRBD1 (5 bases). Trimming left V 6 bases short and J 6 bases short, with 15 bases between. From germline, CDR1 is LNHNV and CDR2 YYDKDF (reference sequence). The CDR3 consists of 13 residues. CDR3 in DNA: TGTGCCACCAGTCTCCAGGGTAGGTCCGAGCAGTACTTC. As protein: CATSLQGRSEQYF.

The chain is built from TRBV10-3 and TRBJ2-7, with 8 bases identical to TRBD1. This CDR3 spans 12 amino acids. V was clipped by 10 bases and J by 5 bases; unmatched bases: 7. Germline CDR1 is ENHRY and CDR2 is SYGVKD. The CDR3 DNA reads TGTGCCACCACCCCAGGGGGCGACGAGCAGTACTTC. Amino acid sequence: CATTPGGDEQYF.

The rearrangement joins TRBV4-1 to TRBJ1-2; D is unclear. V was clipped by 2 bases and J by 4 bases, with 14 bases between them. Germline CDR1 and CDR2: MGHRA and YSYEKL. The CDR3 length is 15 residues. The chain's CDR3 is CASSQPQMGSYGYTF. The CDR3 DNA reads TGCGCCAGCAGCCAACCCCAAATGGGAAGCTATGGCTACACCTTC.